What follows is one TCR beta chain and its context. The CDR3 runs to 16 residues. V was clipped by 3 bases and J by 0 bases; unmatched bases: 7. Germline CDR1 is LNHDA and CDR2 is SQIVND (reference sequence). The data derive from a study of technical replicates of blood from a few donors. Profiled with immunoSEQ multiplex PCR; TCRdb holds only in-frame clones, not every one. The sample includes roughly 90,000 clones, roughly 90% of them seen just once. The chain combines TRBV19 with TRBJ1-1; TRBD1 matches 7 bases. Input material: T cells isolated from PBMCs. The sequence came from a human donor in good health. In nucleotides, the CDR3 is TGTGCCAGTAGTATCACAGGGGTAGTTATGAACACTGAAGCTTTCTTT. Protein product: CASSITGVVMNTEAFF.